One sample yielded the 19 T cell receptor beta chains listed below, sequenced in a study of cytomegalovirus exposure and HLA in healthy donors. It was with 60 Vbeta and 13 Jbeta primers that the PCR ran. The assay was immunoSEQ multiplex PCR, and TCRdb's table has in-frame clones only and misses some. The table shows 150,000 to 250,000 clones, with roughly four fifths occurring only once. Sequenced input: PBMCs. The receptors originated from a man aged 30 to 45 in good health and CMV-seronegative.

The chain is built from TRBV2 and TRBJ2-7; 13 positions match TRBD2. Per the germline V gene, CDR1 is SNHLY and CDR2 is FYNNEI. CDR3 length equals 15 residues. V dropped 5 bases and J dropped 3; count of bases not matched to a gene: 4. The CDR3 coding sequence is TGTGCCAGCAGTACGTGGACTAGCGGGAGCTACGAGCAGTACTTC. As protein: CASSTWTSGSYEQYF.

The rearrangement joins TRBV19 to TRBJ1-5, with 9 bases that match TRBD1. The V gene end was trimmed by 8 bases and the J gene end by 2 bases; junction bases not matched to a gene: 7. Germline V gives CDR1 LNHDA, CDR2 SQIVND (reference sequence). CDR3 length equals 15 residues. CDR3 residues: CASGTGGGGNQPQHF. The CDR3 coding sequence is TGTGCCAGTGGAACAGGGGGCGGTGGCAATCAGCCCCAGCATTTT.

The chain combines TRBV5-1 with TRBJ2-3; the match to TRBD2 covers 12 bases. The CDR3 runs to 16 residues. V shed 2 bases and J 4 bases; nucleotides not matched to a gene: 5. Germline CDR1 reads SGHRS; CDR2 reads YFSETQ. The CDR3 here is CASSFLAGGPSDTQYF. In DNA form, the CDR3 reads TGCGCCAGCAGCTTCCTAGCGGGAGGGCCCTCAGATACGCAGTATTTT.

The chain joins TRBV5-6 to TRBJ2-1; 7 nucleotides align to TRBD2. CDR1 is SGHDT, CDR2 YYEEEE, per germline. Trimming at V came to 5 bases and at J to 6 bases, leaving 5 bases not matched to a gene. CDR3 length equals 13 residues. This CDR3 reads CASSLLATNEQFF. CDR3 bases: TGTGCCAGCAGTCTACTAGCGACCAATGAGCAGTTCTTC.

The CDR3 loop reads CASGEGQGDYGYTF. The CDR3 nucleotides read TGTGCCAGCGGTGAAGGACAGGGAGACTATGGCTACACCTTC. The genes are TRBV9 and TRBJ1-2, with 8 bases aligning to TRBD1. CDR1 and CDR2 from the germline V gene are SGDLS and YYNGEE. The CDR3 is made up of 14 amino acids. The ends lost 7 bases at V and 3 bases at J; junction bases unmatched: 8.

There are a few counts of this clone. The rearrangement links TRBV12-2 to TRBJ2-5; the table's D call, TRBD2, has no DNA check behind it. The J call may be mistaken, given a closer DNA end match to TRBJ2-7. TRBV12-2 is termed a pseudogene. CDR3 length: 16 residues. CDR3 DNA: TGTGCAAGTCGCGGGGGGACTAGCGACGTTGACGACGAGCAGTACTTC. Translated, it gives CASRGGTSDVDDEQYF.

The chain links TRBV28 to TRBJ2-7; TRBD2 matches 11 bases. J was trimmed by 4 bases and V by 5 bases; bases with no gene match: 16. From germline, CDR1 is MDHEN and CDR2 SYDVKM. The CDR3 loop spans 18 amino acids. The CDR3 is CASSPIRTGTSGAYEQYF. The CDR3 DNA reads TGTGCCAGCAGTCCCATCAGGACGGGGACTAGCGGAGCTTACGAGCAGTACTTC.

The chain carries TRBV5-8 and TRBJ1-5; D is uncertain. Per the germline V gene, CDR1 is SGHTS and CDR2 is YDEGEE. The V gene lost 6 bases and the J gene lost 3 bases, with 13 bases spanning the gap. The CDR3 contains 14 residues. Here the CDR3 DNA reads TGTGCCAGCATCACACCTGGACTCAATCAGCCCCAGCATTTT. It translates to CASITPGLNQPQHF.

The rearrangement joins TRBV30 to TRBJ2-1; TRBD1 matches 10 bases. Germline V gives CDR1 GTSNPN, CDR2 SVGIG (reference sequence). This CDR3 has 16 amino acids. Losses at the gene ends were 1 base for V and 4 bases for J; bases not matched to a gene: 7. The CDR3 bases are TGTGCCTGGAGTGCCCCTTGGACAGGGGGGTACAATGAGCAGTTCTTC. It translates to CAWSAPWTGGYNEQFF.

The rearrangement joins TRBV7-3 to TRBJ2-6; a possible D gene is TRBD1 (5 bases). Germline V CDR1 and CDR2: SGHTA, FQGTGA. Deletions cut 3 bases from V and 1 base from J, with 7 bases between. This CDR3 has 15 residues. The CDR3 nucleotides are TGTGCCAGCAGCTTCGACAGATCTGGGGCCAACGTCCTGACTTTC. Translated: CASSFDRSGANVLTF.

The chain links TRBV28 to TRBJ1-1, with D possibly being TRBD1 (5 bases). Per germline, CDR1 MDHEN and CDR2 SYDVKM. Trimming stripped 8 bases from V and 5 bases from J, with 18 bases between. The CDR3 is 14 residues long. The DNA of the CDR3 is TGTGCCAGCTCCCGGGGGGGATGGGATACTGAAGCTTTCTTT. Protein sequence: CASSRGGWDTEAFF.

This chain uses TRBV27 with TRBJ2-7; 7 bases are a match to TRBD1. V shed 8 bases, J shed 5 bases, and the junction held 6 bases outside the gene matches. Germline values: CDR1 MNHEY, CDR2 SMNVEV (reference sequence). This CDR3 contains 12 residues. This CDR3 is CASADRVDEQYF. The CDR3 DNA is TGTGCCAGCGCTGACAGGGTTGACGAGCAGTACTTC.

This rearrangement joins TRBV11-2 to TRBJ2-7; 7 nucleotides align to TRBD2. V trimming: 0 bases; J trimming: 0 bases; junction bases outside the gene matches: 8. Germline V gene lookup returns CDR1 SGHAT and CDR2 FQNNGV. This CDR3 contains 17 residues. The CDR3 DNA sequence: TGTGCCAGCAGCTTAGACCCCCAGGGCGGGAGCTCCTACGAGCAGTACTTC. Its translation: CASSLDPQGGSSYEQYF.

V gene TRBV29-1 combines with J gene TRBJ1-2, with D hard to call. The V and J ends lost 4 bases and 3 bases respectively, with 9 bases between them. Germline V lookup: CDR1 SQVTM, CDR2 ANQGSEA. The CDR3 loop spans 12 amino acids. DNA of the CDR3: TGCAGCGTTGTCGGGAGACACTATGGCTACACCTTC. Its protein product is CSVVGRHYGYTF.

V is TRBV25-1 and J is TRBJ2-7; 7 nucleotides match TRBD1. This CDR3 contains 13 residues. V shed 2 bases, J shed 3 bases, and the junction held 1 base outside the gene matches. Germline V gene sequence: CDR1 MGHDK, CDR2 SYGVNS. CDR3 bases: TGTGCCAGCAGTGAAACAGGGGACTACGAGCAGTACTTC. The encoded protein is CASSETGDYEQYF.

The chain employs TRBV5-5 and TRBJ2-2; 9 bases match TRBD1. V lost 3 bases and J lost 2; bases outside the gene matches: 8. The CDR3 spans 17 residues. The germline V gene encodes CDR1 SGHKS and CDR2 YYEKEE (reference sequence). The CDR3 DNA follows: TGTGCCAGCAGCTGGGGACAGGGAGGGGCCAACACCGGGGAGCTGTTTTTT. It translates to CASSWGQGGANTGELFF.

V is TRBV14 and J is TRBJ2-3; D possibly corresponds to TRBD2 (5 bases). The CDR3 is 11 amino acids. Germline CDR1 reads SGHDN; CDR2 reads FVKESK. V dropped 4 bases and J dropped 7 bases, with 6 bases sitting between them. In DNA, the CDR3 is TGTGCCAGCAGCCCGGGAAATACGCAGTATTTT. This encodes CASSPGNTQYF.

The gene calls are TRBV28 and TRBJ2-7; TRBD2 agrees at 9 bases. This CDR3 region has 15 residues. The V segment lost 4 bases and the J segment 4 bases; nucleotides outside the gene matches: 8. Germline CDR1 reads MDHEN; CDR2 reads SYDVKM. CDR3 nucleotides: TGTGCCAGCAGTTCGTCTAGCGGGGATCTTTACGAGCAGTACTTC. As protein: CASSSSSGDLYEQYF.

The rearrangement links TRBV29-1 to TRBJ2-1, with TRBD2 identical over 7 bases. The CDR3 loop spans 12 amino acids. The trim removed 3 bases at V and 9 bases at J, leaving 5 bases unmatched. The germline gives CDR1 SQVTM, CDR2 ANQGSEA. CDR3 region: CSVEQSGTEQFF. DNA of the CDR3: TGCAGCGTTGAGCAAAGCGGGACTGAGCAGTTCTTC.